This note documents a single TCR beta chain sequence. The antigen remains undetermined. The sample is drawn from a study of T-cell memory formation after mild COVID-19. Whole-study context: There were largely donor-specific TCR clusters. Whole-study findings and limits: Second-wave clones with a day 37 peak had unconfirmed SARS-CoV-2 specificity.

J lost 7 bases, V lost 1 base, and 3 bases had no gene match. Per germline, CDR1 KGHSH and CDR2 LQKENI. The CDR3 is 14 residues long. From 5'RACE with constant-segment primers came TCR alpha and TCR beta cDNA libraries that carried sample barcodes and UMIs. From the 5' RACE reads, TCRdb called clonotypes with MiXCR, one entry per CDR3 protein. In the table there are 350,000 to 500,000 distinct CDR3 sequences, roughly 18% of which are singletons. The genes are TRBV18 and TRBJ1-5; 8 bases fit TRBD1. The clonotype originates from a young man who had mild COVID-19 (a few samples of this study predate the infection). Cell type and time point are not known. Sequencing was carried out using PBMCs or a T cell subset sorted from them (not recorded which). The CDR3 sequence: CASSPLTGVQPQHF. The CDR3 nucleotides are TGTGCCAGCTCACCACTGACAGGGGTACAGCCCCAGCATTTT.